The rows below give T cell receptor beta chains drawn from one sample of a study of identifying expanded T cells in peripheral blood. TCRdb's copy holds only in-frame clones and misses some; the assay was immunoSEQ multiplex PCR. The sample includes tens of thousands of clones, 89% of them seen just once. Sequenced sample: blood. These receptors were obtained from a person between 18 and 70 years old in good health. Each CDR3 is given with its conserved first and last residue. Each record gives: V gene, J gene, CDR3 protein.

TRBV11-2,TRBJ2-2,CASSLASPVAGELFF
TRBV9,TRBJ2-1,CASSGRQGLAASSYNEQFF
TRBV29-1,TRBJ2-1,CSVERYGNEQFF
TRBV21-1,TRBJ2-3,CASSRPGESGSSDTQYF
TRBV4-3,TRBJ1-2,CASSQDFGRQTDGYTF
TRBV6-5,TRBJ2-5,CASSLGQGRQETQYF
TRBV6-5,TRBJ1-4,CASGQTGGEEKLFF
TRBV19,TRBJ1-6,CASSIGTGDNSPLHF
TRBV10-3,TRBJ2-2,CAIREGTGGRTGELFF
TRBV18,TRBJ2-3,CASSVPGQGRTDTQYF
TRBV5-1,TRBJ2-2,CASSLARSGGVTGELFF
TRBV9,TRBJ2-4,CASSVMLWDRRFSPTIAKNIQYF
TRBV5-8,TRBJ1-2,CASSRAANYGYTF
TRBV7-8,TRBJ1-2,CASSSRGLGGYTF
TRBV19,TRBJ1-4,CASSSTEATNEKLFF
TRBV7-6,TRBJ1-1,CASKLRAGGTGKTEAFF
TRBV7-8,TRBJ2-7,CASSLRTGAYEQYF
TRBV13,TRBJ1-2,CASSSPYRIGDGYTF
TRBV5-4,TRBJ1-6,CASSLGGGGNSPLHF
TRBV6-6,TRBJ1-1,CASRQQGANTEAFF
TRBV29-1,TRBJ2-1,CSVVGGRSSLYNEQFF
TRBV2,TRBJ2-1,CASSGYNEQFF
TRBV6-1,TRBJ1-2,CASSEPLGLYGYTF
TRBV19,TRBJ2-7,CASSLSRTYEQYF
TRBV6-5,TRBJ2-7,CASSPSTGRGYTQYF
TRBV16,TRBJ2-1,CASSLLAGVSYNEQFF
TRBV29-1,TRBJ1-2,CSVEPGGYDGYTF
TRBV28,TRBJ1-2,CASTDPFYGYTF
TRBV4-2,TRBJ2-1,CASNPPGRLNEQFF
TRBV20-1,TRBJ2-1,CSSSGRTLRVF
TRBV6-6,TRBJ2-5,CASSWTEQVETQYF
TRBV27,TRBJ2-2,CASSLGGNLLGELFF
TRBV10-3,TRBJ2-2,CAISVLLAGDPNTGELFF
TRBV6-1,TRBJ2-6,CASKVSDPGANVLTF
TRBV29-1,TRBJ2-2,CSVRRGGAGELFF
TRBV5-4,TRBJ2-2,CASSPSGPGELFF
TRBV6-6,TRBJ2-1,CASSYSILGEQFF
TRBV25-1,TRBJ2-1,CASSATSGRGYNEQFF
TRBV5-1,TRBJ1-1,CASSERDRFNTEAFF
TRBV28,TRBJ2-7,CASSYIPYEQYF
TRBV6-6,TRBJ1-5,CASTLDRALHQPQHF
TRBV5-6,TRBJ1-2,CASSLVEVAPVYGYTF
TRBV11-2,TRBJ2-7,CASSLVGGGSYEQYF
TRBV5-1,TRBJ2-3,CASSFGGSTDTQYF
TRBV27,TRBJ2-1,CASRRGLAGGYNEQFF
TRBV19,TRBJ2-7,CASSMGTGYEQYF
TRBV6-5,TRBJ2-1,CASSRGRARGNEQFF
TRBV28,TRBJ2-1,CASSKDRYNEQFF
TRBV30,TRBJ1-5,CAWSETGFNQPQHF
TRBV14,TRBJ2-6,CASSLGIGANVLTF